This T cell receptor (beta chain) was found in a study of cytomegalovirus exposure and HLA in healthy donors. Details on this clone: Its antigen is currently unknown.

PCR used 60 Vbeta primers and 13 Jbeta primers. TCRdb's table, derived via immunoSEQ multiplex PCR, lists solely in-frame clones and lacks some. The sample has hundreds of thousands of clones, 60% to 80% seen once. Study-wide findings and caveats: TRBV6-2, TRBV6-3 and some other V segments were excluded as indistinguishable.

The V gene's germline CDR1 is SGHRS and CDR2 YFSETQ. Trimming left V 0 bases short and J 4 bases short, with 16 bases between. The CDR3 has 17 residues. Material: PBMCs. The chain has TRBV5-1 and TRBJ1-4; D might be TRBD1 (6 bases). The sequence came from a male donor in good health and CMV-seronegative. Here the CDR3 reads CASSLVSAGARNEKLFF. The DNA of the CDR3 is TGCGCCAGCAGCTTGGTCTCCGCAGGGGCCCGTAATGAAAAACTGTTTTTT.